Below are 21 T cell receptor beta chains sequenced from a single sample in a study of OX40 agonist ivuxolimab in advanced cancers. The data were produced by immunoSEQ multiplex PCR, yet TCRdb's version contains in-frame clones alone and is incomplete. This table holds about 7,900 clones, more than 75% found once. The sequencing used CD4+ or CD8+ T cells sorted from blood, collected in a trial of the OX40 agonist ivuxolimab. The origin of the receptors is an adult with an advanced solid tumor such as melanoma, head and neck, liver or kidney cancer.

This clone was detected only once. The chain combines TRBV11-2 with TRBJ1-2; D is ambiguous. Germline-derived CDR1 and CDR2 are SGHAT and FQNNGV. With 0 bases removed from V and 8 bases from J, the gap between germline ends came to 10 bases. The CDR3 totals 13 residues. The CDR3 loop reads CASSLESVGGYTF. CDR3 in DNA: TGTGCCAGCAGCTTAGAATCTGTCGGGGGCTACACCTTC.

The chain employs TRBV7-9 and TRBJ2-7, with no clear D. From germline, CDR1 is SEHNR and CDR2 FQNEAQ (reference sequence). This CDR3 has 13 amino acids. The germline V and J ends were trimmed by 5 bases and 3 bases, with 11 bases remaining between them. The CDR3 nucleotides read TGTGCCAGCAGCCCACCCCTTGGCTACGAGCAGTACTTC. Translating gives CASSPPLGYEQYF. Complete variable domain (other parts from reference TRBV7-9 and TRBJ2-7): DTGVSQNPRHKITKRGQNVTFRCDPISEHNRLYWYRQTLGQGPEFLTYFQNEAQLEKSRLLSDRFSAERPKGSFSTLEIQRTEQGDSAMYLCASSPPLGYEQYFGPGTRLTVT.

The V call is TRBV15, the J call TRBJ1-2; 7 bases map to TRBD1. Per the germline V gene, CDR1 is LNHNV and CDR2 is YYDKDF (reference sequence). Trimming removed 4 bases from V and 4 bases from J; junction bases left unmatched: 9. CDR3 length: 15 amino acids. In nucleotides, the CDR3 is TGTGCCACCAGCATACTCGGACAGGCCCGCTATGGCTACACCTTC. Protein product: CATSILGQARYGYTF.

The count of this clone is one. Relative to the germline gene, one junction end is altered; a read error may explain this. The V gene is TRBV2, the J gene TRBJ1-2; TRBD1 matches at 10 bases. Germline V gives CDR1 SNHLY, CDR2 FYNNEI. The length of the CDR3 is 14 residues. CDR3 nucleotides: TGTGCCAGCAGCGAAGACAGGGGGCAGGATGGCTACACCTTC. Translated: CASSEDRGQDGYTF.

V gene TRBV6-1 combines with J gene TRBJ1-4; D is ambiguous. Trimming cost V 5 bases and J 5 bases, with 12 bases left between them. Germline assignment: CDR1 MNHNS and CDR2 SASEGT. This CDR3 has 14 residues. CDR3: CASSSLGRNEKLFF. CDR3 DNA: TGTGCCAGCAGTAGCCTGGGCCGCAATGAAAAACTGTTTTTT.

The rearrangement uses TRBV6-4 and TRBJ2-3, with 8 bases lining up with TRBD2. Germline V gives CDR1 MRHNA, CDR2 SNTAGT. This CDR3 comprises 14 residues. V was pared by 4 bases and J by 4 bases, with 4 bases of the junction left unmatched. As DNA, the CDR3 is TGTGCCAGCAGTGGGCTAGCGGGTGCAGATACGCAGTATTTT. Amino acid sequence: CASSGLAGADTQYF.

The genes are TRBV6-5 and TRBJ2-7; D possibly corresponds to TRBD2 (5 bases). Germline V gene sequence: CDR1 MNHEY, CDR2 SVGAGI. CDR3 length equals 11 residues. V lost 10 bases and J 3 bases, leaving 10 bases between the germline ends. CDR3 protein: CATGGIYEQYF. The DNA for the CDR3 is TGTGCCACCGGAGGCATCTACGAGCAGTACTTC.

This chain uses TRBV27 with TRBJ2-7; D uncertain. CDR1 and CDR2 from the germline V gene are MNHEY and SMNVEV (reference sequence). The germline V and J ends were trimmed by 4 bases and 2 bases, with 21 bases remaining between them. This CDR3 region has 17 residues. CDR3 in DNA: TGTGCCAGCAGTTACCGTTTGAAACCGCGAGATACCTACGAGCAGTACTTC. Residues: CASSYRLKPRDTYEQYF.

The chain links TRBV7-9 to TRBJ2-7, with D uncertain. V dropped 2 bases and J dropped 2 bases, with 10 bases sitting between them. Germline V gene lookup returns CDR1 SEHNR and CDR2 FQNEAQ (reference sequence). The CDR3 has 14 residues. Here the CDR3 reads CASSLPQSPYEQYF. The CDR3 DNA follows: TGTGCCAGCAGCTTACCGCAAAGTCCCTACGAGCAGTACTTC.

V is TRBV6-5 and J is TRBJ1-2; tentative D call: TRBD1 (5 bases). The V gene's germline CDR1 is MNHEY and CDR2 SVGAGI. CDR3 length equals 12 residues. The V end was cut by 2 bases, the J end by 4 bases, with 5 bases between. CDR3 protein: CASSYQGYGYTF. Here the CDR3 DNA reads TGTGCCAGCAGTTACCAGGGCTATGGCTACACCTTC.

This clone was observed a few times. The V call is TRBV7-9, the J call TRBJ2-7, with 9 bases identical to TRBD2. Germline V lookup: CDR1 SEHNR, CDR2 FQNEAQ (reference sequence). V dropped 1 base and J dropped 3; count of bases not matched to a gene: 7. This CDR3 comprises 16 residues. The CDR3 region is CASSLGAGGPNYEQYF. Here the CDR3 DNA reads TGTGCCAGCAGCTTAGGAGCGGGAGGTCCCAACTACGAGCAGTACTTC.

V gene TRBV7-2 combines with J gene TRBJ1-1; D is uncertain. Deletions cut 6 bases from V and 3 bases from J, with 8 bases between. Per the germline V gene, CDR1 is SGHTA and CDR2 is FQGNSA. The CDR3 consists of 12 residues. The CDR3 coding sequence is TGTGCCAGCAGGGCAGGCCACACTGAAGCTTTCTTT. Protein product: CASRAGHTEAFF. Filled out from reference TRBV7-2 and TRBJ1-1, the complete variable domain reads GAGVSQSPSNKVTEKGKDVELRCDPISGHTALYWYRQSLGQGLEFLIYFQGNSAPDKSGLPSDRFSAERTGGSVSTLTIQRTQQEDSAVYLCASRAGHTEAFFGQGTRLTVV.

J is TRBJ1-2 and V is TRBV9; possible D gene TRBD1, 5 bases. Trimming removed 4 bases at V and 4 bases at J, with 17 bases between. Germline CDR1 is SGDLS and CDR2 is YYNGEE. The CDR3 has 15 amino acids. The CDR3 nucleotides read TGTGCCAGCAGCCCATCCGGGACCCTTACCTATGGCTACACCTTC. Translating it yields CASSPSGTLTYGYTF.

The chain couples TRBV2 to TRBJ2-5, with D perhaps TRBD1 (6 bases). The germline gives CDR1 SNHLY, CDR2 FYNNEI. The length of the CDR3 is 16 residues. The V end was cut by 8 bases, the J end by 2 bases, with 21 bases between. CDR3 nucleotide sequence: TGTGCCAGCGGGATACACAGGGATATAGGTCAAGAGACCCAGTACTTC. Protein sequence: CASGIHRDIGQETQYF.

This sequence joins TRBV5-1 and TRBJ2-3; no clear D. CDR1 SGHRS and CDR2 YFSETQ come from the germline V gene. The CDR3 loop spans 13 amino acids. Trimming took off 0 bases at V and 1 base at J, with 3 bases between the two ends. The DNA of the CDR3 is TGCGCCAGCAGCTTGGCCCGCACAGATACGCAGTATTTT. It translates to CASSLARTDTQYF.

J is TRBJ2-1 and V is TRBV27, with D perhaps TRBD2 (11 bases). CDR3 length: 19 residues. Trimming pared 2 bases from V and 3 bases from J, leaving 23 bases between. Germline V gene sequence: CDR1 MNHEY, CDR2 SMNVEV (reference sequence). The CDR3 sequence is CASSLDRGRGLAGYNEQFF. The CDR3 DNA reads as TGTGCCAGCAGTTTAGACAGGGGGCGCGGACTAGCGGGCTACAATGAGCAGTTCTTC.

Here the CDR3 DNA reads TGTGCCACGGGGCTGAGCTCCTACAATGAGCAGTTCTTC. Amino acid sequence: CATGLSSYNEQFF. This chain links TRBV19 with TRBJ2-1; D may match TRBD1 or TRBD2 (5 bases each). Germline CDR1 reads LNHDA; CDR2 reads SQIVND (reference sequence). Trimming left V 10 bases short and J 0 bases short, with 10 bases between. The CDR3 has 13 residues.

The CDR3 reads CASKQVYHEQYF. The CDR3 DNA sequence: TGTGCCAGCAAACAGGTTTACCACGAGCAGTACTTC. The V and J genes are TRBV6-5 and TRBJ2-7, with TRBD1 as a possible D gene (5 bases). Germline V CDR1 and CDR2: MNHEY, SVGAGI. The CDR3 has 12 amino acids. Deletions cut 7 bases from V and 5 bases from J, with 12 bases between.

The V call is TRBV7-9, the J call TRBJ2-1; 7 bases line up with TRBD1. Germline V gene sequence: CDR1 SEHNR, CDR2 FQNEAQ (reference sequence). With V trimmed by 5 bases and J by 4 bases, 14 bases remained unmatched. The CDR3 contains 17 residues. CDR3 DNA: TGTGCCAGCAGCCTCCCGTCGGGACAGAGTATGTACAATGAGCAGTTCTTC. Residues: CASSLPSGQSMYNEQFF.

The chain couples TRBV10-3 to TRBJ2-7, with D possibly matching TRBD2 (5 bases). Germline loops: CDR1 ENHRY, CDR2 SYGVKD. This CDR3 has 17 residues. Trimming removed 0 bases from V and 2 bases from J, with 17 bases in between. CDR3 nucleotides: TGTGCCATCAGTGAGTCGATCGGGGTCCGGGCCCCCTACGAGCAGTACTTC. Amino acid sequence: CAISESIGVRAPYEQYF.

The chain combines TRBV21-1 with TRBJ1-5. TRBV21-1 is assigned pseudogene status. The CDR3 loop spans 17 amino acids. CDR3 nucleotide sequence: TGTGCCAGCATCGGTCGAAGGGAGAAGGTGAGCAATCAGCCCCAGCATTTT. It specifies CASIGRREKVSNQPQHF.